Following are 3 T cell receptor beta chains from one sample sequenced in a study of shared clonotypes between healthy human individuals. CD45RO negativity and positive selection for CCR7 defined naive CD8 cells, a population that excluded terminally differentiated effector memory CD45RA+ cells. Assay: immunoSEQ multiplex PCR; the TCRdb copy retains only in-frame clones and omits some. The sample consists of millions of clones, around 96% of them appearing once. Sequenced sample: naive CD8+ T cells sorted from blood. The receptor source for this set is a young man in good health.

This clone has only one observation. The chain joins TRBV28 to TRBJ1-1; D unresolved. V shed 0 bases and J shed 7 bases, with 6 bases lying between them. Germline CDR1 MDHEN, CDR2 SYDVKM. The CDR3 extends over 12 amino acids. The CDR3 loop is CASSLWGIEAFF. CDR3 DNA sequence: TGTGCCAGCAGTTTATGGGGAATTGAAGCTTTCTTT.

Concerning this clone: This sample includes further DNA sequences coding for the same CDR3. V gene TRBV13 combines with J gene TRBJ2-7; tentatively, D is TRBD2 (5 bases). The CDR3 has 14 residues. The V and J ends lost 0 bases and 0 bases respectively, with 6 bases between them. The germline V gene has CDR1 PRHDT and CDR2 FYEKMQ (reference sequence). CDR3 in amino acids: CASSLGRDSYEQYF. The CDR3 DNA reads TGTGCCAGCAGCTTAGGCCGGGACTCCTACGAGCAGTACTTC.

The chain carries TRBV4-1 and TRBJ2-5, with 10 bases that match TRBD2. CDR3 length: 15 residues. The junction had 3 bases not matched to a gene; V was cut back by 2 bases and J by 3 bases. The V gene's germline CDR1 is MGHRA and CDR2 YSYEKL. CDR3 sequence reads: CASSQRAGGKETQYF. Written as DNA, the CDR3 is TGCGCCAGCAGCCAAAGAGCGGGAGGGAAAGAGACCCAGTACTTC.